This T cell receptor (beta chain) appears in the sequencing data of a study of cytomegalovirus exposure and HLA in healthy donors. As regards this clone: Its antigen is still unknown.

Germline V lookup: CDR1 MNHEY, CDR2 SVGAGI. Trimming pared 8 bases from V and 6 bases from J, leaving 14 bases between. CDR3 length: 12 residues. Study-level points and caveats: Cytomegalovirus status was reportedly diagnosed by the classifier with high specificity and sensitivity. Most TCR sequences were rare, but some public TCRs occurred in many donors.

The method was immunoSEQ multiplex PCR; TCRdb's version includes in-frame clones alone and lacks a portion of them. The top ten clones hold roughly 5.7% of a sample with some 170,000 clones, approximately 87% of them seen once. The sample taken for sequencing was PBMCs. This clonotype originated in a woman in her 30s in good health and CMV-seronegative. The chain combines TRBV6-5 with TRBJ2-7, with TRBD1 as a possible D gene (7 bases). The CDR3 nucleotides are TGTGCCAGCCACCGCCAGGGGGGCGAGCAGTACTTC. It is translated as CASHRQGGEQYF.